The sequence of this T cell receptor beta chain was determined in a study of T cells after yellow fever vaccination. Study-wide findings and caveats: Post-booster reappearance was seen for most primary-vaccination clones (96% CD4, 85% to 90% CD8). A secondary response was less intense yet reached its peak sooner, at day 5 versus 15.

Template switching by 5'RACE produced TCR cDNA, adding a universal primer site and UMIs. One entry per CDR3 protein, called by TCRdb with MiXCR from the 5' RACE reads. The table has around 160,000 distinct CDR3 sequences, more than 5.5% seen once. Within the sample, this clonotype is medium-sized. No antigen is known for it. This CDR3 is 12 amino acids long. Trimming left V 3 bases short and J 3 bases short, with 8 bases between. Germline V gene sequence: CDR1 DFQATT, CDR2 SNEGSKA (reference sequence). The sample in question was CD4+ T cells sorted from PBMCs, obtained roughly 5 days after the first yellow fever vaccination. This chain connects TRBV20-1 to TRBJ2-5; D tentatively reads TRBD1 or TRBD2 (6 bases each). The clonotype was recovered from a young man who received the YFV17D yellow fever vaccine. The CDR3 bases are TGCAGTGCTAGGGGGGGCGAAGAGACCCAGTACTTC. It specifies CSARGGEETQYF.